These 16 T cell receptor beta chains were all obtained from the same sample, sequenced in a study of CD8+ T cells in alopecia areata. cDNA prepared by RNA extraction and subsequent reverse transcription served as the template for sequencing. Only in-frame clones appear in the TCRdb table, and some are missing; sequencing was by immunoSEQ multiplex PCR. The repertoire holds about 200,000 clones, with more than 55% as singletons. Source material: CD8+ T cells sorted from blood. All receptors derive from a human donor in good health.

The chain joins TRBV4-2 to TRBJ2-7; D tentatively reads TRBD1 or TRBD2 (6 bases each). The V end lost 0 bases, the J end lost 3 bases, and 12 bases lay between the germline ends. The CDR3 runs 15 residues. Germline values: CDR1 LGHNA, CDR2 YNFKEQ. CDR3 sequence (DNA): TGTGCCAGCAGCCAAGAGGGGGGCAGCTACTACGAGCAGTACTTC. This encodes CASSQEGGSYYEQYF.

The CDR3 reads CASTRGGEQYF. CDR3 DNA sequence: TGTGCCAGCACTCGGGGGGGCGAGCAGTACTTC. The J gene is TRBJ2-7, the V gene TRBV27; TRBD2 agrees at 8 bases. CDR3 length: 11 residues. Unmatched junction bases numbered 2, after V lost 7 bases and J lost 6 bases. Germline V gives CDR1 MNHEY, CDR2 SMNVEV (reference sequence).

A few counts support this clone. The chain employs TRBV29-1 and TRBJ2-4, with TRBD1 identical over 7 bases. CDR3 length: 14 amino acids. Per the germline V gene, CDR1 is SQVTM and CDR2 is ANQGSEA. V trimming: 1 base; J trimming: 5 bases; junction bases outside the gene matches: 5. The chain's CDR3 is CSVEGAGTENIQYF. The CDR3 DNA reads TGCAGCGTTGAAGGAGCCGGGACAGAAAACATTCAGTACTTC.

This clone has more than one count but fewer than ten. This chain joins TRBV27 and TRBJ1-1; a weak D match, TRBD1 (6 bases). The CDR3 has 13 amino acids. The germline V gene encodes CDR1 MNHEY and CDR2 SMNVEV (reference sequence). V gave up 4 bases and J gave up 4 bases, with 10 bases separating them. CDR3 DNA sequence: TGTGCCAGCAGTTCGTGGACAGCCACTGAAGCTTTCTTT. The encoded protein is CASSSWTATEAFF.

This clone was seen more than once but under ten times. The gene calls are TRBV28 and TRBJ1-1; D is possibly TRBD1 (5 bases). V lost 2 bases and J lost 0, with 10 bases in between. Per germline, CDR1 MDHEN and CDR2 SYDVKM. This CDR3 region has 15 residues. CDR3 bases: TGTGCCAGCAGTTTACCGGGACGGATGAACACTGAAGCTTTCTTT. It yields the protein CASSLPGRMNTEAFF.

In the case of this clone: The junction does not match germline at one end; this may be a read error. This chain connects TRBV27 to TRBJ2-7; possibly TRBD1 for D (5 bases). Germline lookup yields CDR1 MNHEY and CDR2 SMNVEV (reference sequence). This CDR3 spans 12 amino acids. The CDR3 DNA follows: TGTGCCAGCGGTTTCACCAGGGACGAGCAGTACTTC. It codes for CASGFTRDEQYF.

The genes are TRBV27 and TRBJ1-4; D is perhaps TRBD1 (6 bases). The germline V and J ends were trimmed by 2 bases and 8 bases, with 18 bases remaining between them. The CDR3 totals 16 residues. CDR1 MNHEY and CDR2 SMNVEV come from the germline V gene (reference sequence). The DNA for the CDR3 is TGTGCCAGCAGTTTACAGAGAACAGGGACGAGAGAAAAACTGTTTTTT. It yields the protein CASSLQRTGTREKLFF.

Here the CDR3 reads CASRAPGQVHEQYF. CDR3 nucleotides: TGTGCCAGCAGGGCCCCGGGACAGGTCCACGAGCAGTACTTC. The chain has TRBV2 and TRBJ2-7, with 8 bases fitting TRBD1. V lost 6 bases and J lost 5; bases outside the gene matches: 9. The CDR3 length is 14 residues. CDR1 is SNHLY and CDR2 is FYNNEI in the germline V gene.

The chain couples TRBV4-1 to TRBJ2-7, with D uncertain. This CDR3 is built from 14 residues. The germline V gene encodes CDR1 MGHRA and CDR2 YSYEKL. The V gene lost 5 bases and the J gene lost 2 bases, with 13 bases spanning the gap. CDR3 DNA sequence: TGCGCCAGCAGCTCCATGGCAGCAGCCTACGAGCAGTACTTC. Its protein is CASSSMAAAYEQYF.

This rearrangement joins TRBV11-2 to TRBJ2-7; the D is unclear. This CDR3 is 14 amino acids long. Germline assignment: CDR1 SGHAT and CDR2 FQNNGV. V was pared by 6 bases and J by 4 bases, with 16 bases between. The CDR3 DNA is TGTGCCAGCAGTCGTACTGGGCTCCTTTACGAGCAGTACTTC. It yields the protein CASSRTGLLYEQYF.

The chain couples TRBV11-2 to TRBJ2-3; D might be TRBD1 or TRBD2, each matching 5 bases. V was cut by 5 bases and J by 3 bases, with 12 bases left in between. This CDR3 has 14 residues. In germline, CDR1 is SGHAT, CDR2 FQNNGV. The CDR3 DNA sequence: TGTGCCAGCAGCGAGGGGCCGAGAACAGATACGCAGTATTTT. It translates to CASSEGPRTDTQYF.

V and J are TRBV5-1 and TRBJ2-1, with TRBD2 matching 11 bases. This CDR3 spans 19 amino acids. J was trimmed by 0 bases and V by 0 bases; bases with no gene match: 8. Germline loops: CDR1 SGHRS, CDR2 YFSETQ. The CDR3 sequence: CASSLVASGGPSSYNEQFF. The CDR3 DNA follows: TGCGCCAGCAGCTTGGTCGCTAGCGGGGGGCCGAGCTCCTACAATGAGCAGTTCTTC.

This clone turned up a few times. The gene calls are TRBV6-8 and TRBJ1-5, with TRBD1 matching 10 bases. Trimming cost V 5 bases and J 0 bases; bases outside gene matches: 10. The CDR3 length is 18 residues. In germline, CDR1 is MNHGY, CDR2 SAAAGT. CDR3 in DNA: TGTGCCAGCAGTCCCGGGACAGGGGTACAATATAGCAATCAGCCCCAGCATTTT. Translated: CASSPGTGVQYSNQPQHF.

The chain is built from TRBV30 and TRBJ2-7; no reliable D call. Trimming removed 0 bases at V and 2 bases at J, with 17 bases between. Germline V gene sequence: CDR1 GTSNPN, CDR2 SVGIG (reference sequence). The CDR3 totals 16 residues. CDR3 loop: CAWSVLLVTRPYEQYF. CDR3 nucleotide sequence: TGTGCCTGGAGTGTACTTCTTGTTACCCGACCCTACGAGCAGTACTTC.

The V and J genes are TRBV29-1 and TRBJ1-1; no reliable D call. V lost 7 bases and J lost 11, with 17 bases in between. Germline V gene lookup returns CDR1 SQVTM and CDR2 ANQGSEA. The length of the CDR3 is 11 residues. The CDR3 bases are TGCAGCGGCCTCGTCCCGGGAACGGCTTTCTTT. Amino acid sequence: CSGLVPGTAFF.

The J gene is TRBJ2-3, the V gene TRBV6-5; possible D gene TRBD1, 5 bases. V lost 5 bases to trimming and J lost 4 bases, with 7 bases between them. The CDR3 has 12 residues. Germline loops: CDR1 MNHEY, CDR2 SVGAGI. The CDR3 region is CASSLGADTQYF. The CDR3 nucleotides are TGTGCCAGCAGTCTAGGGGCAGATACGCAGTATTTT.